The 7 T cell receptor beta chains below come from one sample, sequenced in a study of cytomegalovirus exposure and HLA in healthy donors. PCR was performed using 60 Vbeta and 13 Jbeta primers. TCRdb keeps only in-frame clones here, not all; method: immunoSEQ multiplex PCR. This sample carries about 90,000 clones, under 80% of them seen once, and the ten largest clones take approximately 20%. Source material: PBMCs. The receptors were sampled from a man aged 25-45 years in good health and CMV-seropositive.

J is TRBJ1-3 and V is TRBV5-1; no reliable D call. CDR1 SGHRS and CDR2 YFSETQ come from the germline V gene. This CDR3 is 14 amino acids long. V lost 0 bases to trimming and J lost 3 bases, with 7 bases between them. This CDR3 reads CASSLDNIGNTIYF. CDR3 sequence (DNA): TGCGCCAGCAGCTTGGATAACATTGGAAACACCATATATTTT.

The genes are TRBV12-5 and TRBJ2-2; no clear D gene. The V and J ends lost 5 bases and 5 bases respectively, with 9 bases between them. In germline, CDR1 is LGHNT, CDR2 FRNRAP. The CDR3 is 13 residues long. In nucleotides, the CDR3 is TGTGCTAGTGGTCCGCCTGCGACCGGGGAGCTGTTTTTT. Translated: CASGPPATGELFF.

This chain uses TRBV30 with TRBJ1-2; D may be TRBD1 (6 bases). V lost 3 bases to trimming and J lost 7 bases, with 18 bases between them. Per the germline V gene, CDR1 is GTSNPN and CDR2 is SVGIG (reference sequence). This CDR3 comprises 14 residues. Here the CDR3 reads CAWRAWGTHGGYTF. In DNA, the CDR3 is TGTGCCTGGAGGGCGTGGGGGACACACGGTGGCTACACCTTC.

V is TRBV25-1 and J is TRBJ2-1, with D perhaps TRBD2 (6 bases). V dropped 3 bases and J dropped 14 bases, with 11 bases sitting between them. This CDR3 has 11 amino acids. Germline V gene lookup returns CDR1 MGHDK and CDR2 SYGVNS. The CDR3 DNA reads TGTGCCAGCAGTGAGACTAGTGTTGAGTTCTTC. This encodes CASSETSVEFF. The whole variable domain, remainder taken from reference TRBV25-1 and TRBJ2-1, is EADIYQTPRYLVIGTGKKITLECSQTMGHDKMYWYQQDPGMELHLIHYSYGVNSTEKGDLSSESTVSRIRTEHFPLTLESARPSHTSQYLCASSETSVEFFGPGTRLTVL.

The rearrangement joins TRBV25-1 to TRBJ2-1, with D hard to call. V lost 4 bases, J lost 8 bases, and 9 bases lay in between. Germline V gene sequence: CDR1 MGHDK, CDR2 SYGVNS. The CDR3 totals 12 residues. CDR3 protein: CASSVPFHEQFF. The CDR3 DNA sequence: TGTGCCAGCAGTGTCCCCTTCCATGAGCAGTTCTTC.

This rearrangement joins TRBV5-6 to TRBJ2-1; D is possibly TRBD1 (5 bases). Germline CDR1 is SGHDT and CDR2 is YYEEEE. The CDR3 consists of 12 residues. V was cut by 2 bases and J by 10 bases, with 10 bases left in between. The CDR3 DNA is TGTGCCAGCAGCTTACGGACACGGGAGCAGTTCTTC. Protein: CASSLRTREQFF.

This chain uses TRBV2 with TRBJ2-5; weak D call: TRBD2 (6 bases). Germline CDR1 is SNHLY and CDR2 is FYNNEI. The CDR3 runs 15 residues. Trimming pared 6 bases from V and 4 bases from J, leaving 18 bases between. CDR3 amino acids: CASSLRGLTIETQYF. The DNA for the CDR3 is TGTGCCAGCAGCCTCCGGGGACTCACGATAGAGACCCAGTACTTC.